Described below is a single T cell receptor (beta chain) sequence and its context. This entry belongs to a study of CD8+CD57+ T cells in acquired aplastic anemia. Researchers used genomic DNA as the template to profile TCR beta VDJ and CDR3. From the reads, TCRdb called clonotypes with MiXCR, one entry per CDR3 protein. The sample yields about 180,000 distinct CDR3 sequences, around 63% seen once. Germline CDR1 reads SGHTA; CDR2 reads FQGNSA. The CDR3 spans 15 residues. V shed 2 bases, J shed 6 bases, and the junction held 7 bases outside the gene matches. Sequencing involved patients with CD8+CD57+ cell expansion previously shown by flow cytometry.

The sequenced sample was sorted CD4+, CD8+, or CD8+CD57+ T cells (not recorded which) from PBMCs. The sequence was obtained from a human donor with aplastic anemia. V is TRBV7-2 and J is TRBJ2-3; TRBD2 agrees at 8 bases. The CDR3, as DNA: TGTGCCAGCAGCTTATTTGGACTAGCTGTGGATACGCAGTATTTT. This encodes CASSLFGLAVDTQYF.